This T cell receptor (beta chain) comes out of a study of PD-L1 blockade in urothelial cancer. This CDR3 region has 18 residues. CDR1 SGHDN and CDR2 FVKESK come from the germline V gene. V was clipped by 0 bases and J by 8 bases; unmatched bases: 15. Only in-frame clones appear in the TCRdb table, and some are missing; sequencing was by immunoSEQ multiplex PCR. The sample shows around 56,000 clones, around 84% of them seen only once. The rearrangement joins TRBV14 to TRBJ2-7; 11 nucleotides agree with TRBD2. The sequence was collected from a man in his fifties with urothelial cancer. The specimen was PBMCs, collected around atezolizumab (anti-PD-L1) treatment. For the CDR3, the DNA is TGTGCCAGCAGCCAAGATCGTCCGGGACTAGCGGAGCTAGGCAAGCAGTACTTC. Translation: CASSQDRPGLAELGKQYF.